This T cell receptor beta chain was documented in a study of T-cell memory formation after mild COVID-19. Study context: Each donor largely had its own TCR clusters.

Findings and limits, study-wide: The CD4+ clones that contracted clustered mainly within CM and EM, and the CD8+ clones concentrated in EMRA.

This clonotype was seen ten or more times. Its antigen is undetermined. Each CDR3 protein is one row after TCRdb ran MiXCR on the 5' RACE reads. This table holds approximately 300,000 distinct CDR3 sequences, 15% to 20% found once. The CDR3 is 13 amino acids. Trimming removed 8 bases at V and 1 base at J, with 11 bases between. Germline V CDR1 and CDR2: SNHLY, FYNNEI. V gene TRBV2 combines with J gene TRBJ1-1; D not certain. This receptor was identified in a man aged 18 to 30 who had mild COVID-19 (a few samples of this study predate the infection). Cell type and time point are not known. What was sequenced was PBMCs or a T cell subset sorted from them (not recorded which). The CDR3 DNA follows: TGTGCCAGCGAAAAGCGGGGGAACACTGAAGCTTTCTTT. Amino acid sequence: CASEKRGNTEAFF.